The source of this TCR beta chain is a study of blood T cell repertoires in COVID-19. Across the whole study: Nucleic acid was either cDNA or gDNA, and it came from T cells, B-cell-depleted T cells, or PBMCs.

The CDR3 has 15 amino acids. Germline CDR1 is SNHLY and CDR2 is FYNNEI. About this clone itself: One end of the junction fails to match germline, which may point to a read error.

The participants were between about 18 and 89 years old and came from 24 US areas. In the 2 weeks before study entry, exposed participants met a COVID-19 case, which was PCR-confirmed or clinician-diagnosed. Libraries were prepared by immunoSEQ multiplex PCR; TCRdb keeps only in-frame clonotypes and omits some of them. This table has hundreds of thousands of clones, roughly 80% appearing once. This rearrangement joins TRBV2 to TRBJ2-7, with a weak D call TRBD2 (6 bases). The sequenced sample was PBMCs or T cells enriched from blood (not recorded which). This clonotype originated in a man aged 35 to 55 who had been exposed to COVID-19. In DNA form, the CDR3 reads TGTGCCAGCTTAGAGGAGGGGACGGAAGACTACGAGCGGTACTTC. Translation gives CASLEEGTEDYERYF.